The clone carrying this T cell receptor (beta chain) showed up just a few times. Its cognate antigen is unknown. Trimming cost V 6 bases and J 8 bases, with 16 bases left between them. The CDR3 has 13 amino acids. This entry comes from a study of human T cells and chemical hapten exposure. Study at large: Recorded diagnoses among the mostly female patients were alopecia areata, totalis or universalis.

Time point in this sample: patch test 1, 2 weeks after DPC sensitization. The sample's treatment: therapeutic diphenylcyclopropenone sensitization with weekly scalp DPC. Alopecia patients, 18 to 70 years old and DPC-suitable, served as donors. Findings and caveats of the study: With DPC sensitization, TCRs exceeding 1 in 1000 frequency showed no change.

During construction of the library, unique molecular identifiers were attached to individual cDNA molecules for quantitative, reproducible TCR counting. MiXCR was run by TCRdb on the RACE reads, yielding one entry per CDR3 protein. This sample has about 120,000 distinct CDR3 sequences; approximately 13% occur once, and the top ten carry 0.92%. V and J are TRBV12-3 or TRBV12-4 and TRBJ1-1; D uncertain. This clonotype was obtained from a man in his late teens or twenties with alopecia areata. Some clones in this sample may be carry-over from other donors' samples. This sample comprised whole blood, obtained in connection with sensitization to the hapten diphenylcyclopropenone (DPC). Here the CDR3 DNA reads TGTGCCAGCAGCGTAACCCGGCAGAAAGAAGCTTTCTTT. Protein product: CASSVTRQKEAFF.